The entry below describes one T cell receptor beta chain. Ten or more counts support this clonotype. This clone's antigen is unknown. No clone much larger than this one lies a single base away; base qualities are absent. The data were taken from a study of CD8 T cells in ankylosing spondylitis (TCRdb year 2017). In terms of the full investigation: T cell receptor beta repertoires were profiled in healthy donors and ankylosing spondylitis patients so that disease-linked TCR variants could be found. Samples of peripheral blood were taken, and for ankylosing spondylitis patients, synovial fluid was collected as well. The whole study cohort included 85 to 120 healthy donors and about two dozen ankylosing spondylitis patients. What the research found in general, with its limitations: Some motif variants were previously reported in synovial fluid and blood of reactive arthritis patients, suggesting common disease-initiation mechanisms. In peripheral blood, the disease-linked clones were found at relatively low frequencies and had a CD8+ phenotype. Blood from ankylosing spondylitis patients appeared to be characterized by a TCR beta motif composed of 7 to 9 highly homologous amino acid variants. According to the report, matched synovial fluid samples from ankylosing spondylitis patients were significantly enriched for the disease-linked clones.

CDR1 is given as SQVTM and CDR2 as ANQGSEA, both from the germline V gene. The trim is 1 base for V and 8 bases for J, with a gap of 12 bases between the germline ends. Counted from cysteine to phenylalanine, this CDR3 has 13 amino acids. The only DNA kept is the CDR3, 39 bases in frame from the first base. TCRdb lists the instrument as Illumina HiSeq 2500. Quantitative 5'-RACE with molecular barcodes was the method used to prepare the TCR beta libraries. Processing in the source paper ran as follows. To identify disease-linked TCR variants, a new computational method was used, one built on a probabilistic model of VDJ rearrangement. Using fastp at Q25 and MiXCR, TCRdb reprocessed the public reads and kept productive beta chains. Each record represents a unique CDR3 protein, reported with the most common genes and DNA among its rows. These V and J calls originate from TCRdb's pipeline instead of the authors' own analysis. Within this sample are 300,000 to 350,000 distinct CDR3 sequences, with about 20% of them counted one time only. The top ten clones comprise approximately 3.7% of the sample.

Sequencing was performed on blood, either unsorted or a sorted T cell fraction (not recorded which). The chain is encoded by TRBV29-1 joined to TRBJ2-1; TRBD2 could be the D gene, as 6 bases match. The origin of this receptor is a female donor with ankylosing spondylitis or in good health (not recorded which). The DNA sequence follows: TGCAGCGTTGAAGGCGGGAAAGGGGATGAGCAGTTCTTC. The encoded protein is CSVEGGKGDEQFF.